The sample holds a few counts of the clone carrying this TCR beta chain. Antigen specificity is unknown. This record comes from a study of neoadjuvant anti-PD-1 for oral cavity cancer. Overall study context: Nivolumab at 3 mg/kg was mostly given biweekly, three to four doses, pre-surgery. Around day 43, patients without progression received a fourth nivolumab dose before surgery.

This CDR3 has 13 amino acids. The V end lost 6 bases, the J end lost 10 bases, and 15 bases lay between the germline ends. The germline CDR1 and CDR2 sequences are SGHAT and FQDESV (reference sequence). Notes on the study in general: Post-treatment tumors with larger preexisting clones showed more shrinkage.

TCRdb's copy holds only in-frame clones and misses some; the assay was immunoSEQ multiplex PCR. The sample lists about 15,000 clones, 30% to 45% occurring once. Noted time point: after neoadjuvant nivolumab, at surgical resection. This chain joins TRBV11-1 and TRBJ1-4, with D maybe TRBD1 (6 bases). This receptor was obtained from a person between 40 and 79 years old with oral cavity squamous cell carcinoma. Specimen: tumor tissue, collected after nivolumab (anti-PD-1) treatment. CDR3 DNA sequence: TGTGCCAGCAGTTCTCGGGGGGCCGGAAAACTGTTTTTT. Residues: CASSSRGAGKLFF.